This section outlines one T cell receptor (beta chain) sequence together with its context. This sample is part of a study of T cell changes during pregnancy in multiple sclerosis. V lost 2 bases, J lost 1 base, and 12 bases lay in between. Germline values: CDR1 MNHEY, CDR2 SMNVEV (reference sequence). The CDR3 totals 15 residues. Libraries were prepared by immunoSEQ multiplex PCR; TCRdb keeps only in-frame clonotypes and omits some of them. The sample includes 70,000 to 85,000 clones, about 91% of them seen just once. The receptor comes from a female donor with multiple sclerosis, enrolled in a pregnancy study. This chain links TRBV27 with TRBJ2-7; the D gene is possibly TRBD2 (7 bases). The source material was peripheral blood, sampled before pregnancy. The DNA for the CDR3 is TGTGCCAGCAGTTTACGTGGGGGGGCGTCCTACGAGCAGTACTTC. Its translation is CASSLRGGASYEQYF.